The T cell receptor beta chain under discussion was sequenced for a study of blood T cell repertoires in COVID-19. Enrolled during active infection, Seattle patients were then followed longitudinally. Original methodology: From reference gene primer amplification, estimates of nucleated cell counts were derived. The data were produced by immunoSEQ multiplex PCR, yet TCRdb's version contains in-frame clones alone and is incomplete. V, J and clone size reflect that table, while D and trimming were determined from the DNA. This sample carries over 55,000 clones, 84% of them seen once, and the ten largest clones take approximately 8.9%. The junction had 3 bases not matched to a gene; V was cut back by 7 bases and J by 0 bases. The CDR3 has 15 amino acids. Germline V gene lookup returns CDR1 LNHDA and CDR2 SQIVND (reference sequence).

The receptor's source is a man aged 80 or over with COVID-19, enrolled during active disease. The chain employs TRBV19 and TRBJ2-6; 7 nucleotides match TRBD1. Sequencing used peripheral blood. CDR3 sequence reads: CASKSGGSGANVLTF. Written as DNA, the CDR3 is TGTGCCAGTAAGTCAGGGGGCTCTGGGGCCAACGTCCTGACTTTC.